These T cell receptor beta chains were read from a single sample in a study of T cell responses to AZD1222 COVID-19 vaccine. Using immunoSEQ multiplex PCR, the repertoire was profiled, and TCRdb retains in-frame clones only, with some absent. The table lists over 130,000 clones, around 89% of them singletons. The sample was peripheral blood, taken on day 0 of AZD1222 vaccination. Receptor source: an adult in good health. Each CDR3 is given with its conserved first and last residue. The D gene is left open where the match is weak. Not every row has a clone size; where given, it reads once, few, many or a size class.

j_call | clone_size | d_call | v_call | cdr3_nt | cdr3_aa
TRBJ1-2 | once | TRBD1 | TRBV3-1/TRBV3-2 | TGTGCCAGCAGCCAAACAGGGGGCTATGGCTACACCTTC | CASSQTGGYGYTF
TRBJ1-2 | - | - | TRBV6-5 | TGTGCCAGCAGCCCGGACAAGAGCTATGGCTACACCTTC | CASSPDKSYGYTF
TRBJ2-7 | - | - | TRBV14 | TGTGCCAGCAGCCAATGGTTCCAGCTGAACTTC | CASSQWFQLNF
TRBJ1-1 | - | - | TRBV25-1 | TGTGCCAGCAGTGGGATAGGGACGGTGGGGGGAGCTTTCTTT | CASSGIGTVGGAFF
TRBJ1-1 | - | - | TRBV7-2 | TGTGCCAGCAGCTCCGAGCGGCTCACTGAAGCTTTCTTT | CASSSERLTEAFF
TRBJ1-4 | few | - | TRBV10-2 | TGCGCCAGCAGTGGTGGCAGACTTAATGAAAAACTGTTTTTT | CASSGGRLNEKLFF
TRBJ2-3 | - | - | TRBV4-1 | TGCGCCAGCAGCACACCACAAGGGGGTAGAAGCACAGATACGCAGTATTTT | CASSTPQGGRSTDTQYF
TRBJ1-2 | - | - | TRBV5-4 | TGTGCCAGCAGCATCGCCGGGACACAAAAACGCTATGGCTACACCTTC | CASSIAGTQKRYGYTF
TRBJ1-1 | - | - | TRBV6-5 | TGTGCCAGCAGTCGGGCCGGGGTGGGGAACACTGAAGCTTTCTTT | CASSRAGVGNTEAFF
TRBJ1-3 | - | - | TRBV5-1 | TGCGCCAGCAGCGCCGTGGCCCCGGCCGGGAACACCATATATTTT | CASSAVAPAGNTIYF
TRBJ1-4 | - | - | TRBV11-2 | TGTGCCAGCAGCTTTCTTGGGGCGAATGAAAAACTGTTTTTT | CASSFLGANEKLFF
TRBJ1-1 | - | - | TRBV4-1 | TGCGCCAGCAGCCATGAACTGACGGGGACTAAGATTGAAGCTTTCTTT | CASSHELTGTKIEAFF
TRBJ1-6 | - | - | TRBV25-1 | - | CASSEISTSGLHF
TRBJ2-3 | - | - | TRBV15 | TGTGCCACCAGCGGAGGACAGAGCCTTAGCACAGATACGCAGTATTTT | CATSGGQSLSTDTQYF
TRBJ2-7 | - | TRBD1 | TRBV14 | TGTGCCAGCAGCCATTCCGGGACAGGGGTACCCCTAAGCTCCTACGAGCAGTACTTC | CASSHSGTGVPLSSYEQYF
TRBJ2-7 | - | TRBD1 | TRBV11-3 | TGTGCCAGCAGCTTCTCAGGGGGATCCTACGAGCAGTACTTC | CASSFSGGSYEQYF
TRBJ2-3 | - | - | TRBV19 | TGTGCCAGTAGTAGAGAGTACACAGATACGCAGTATTTT | CASSREYTDTQYF
TRBJ2-5 | - | - | TRBV5-1 | TGCGCCAGCAGCGCAGTAGGGTCGGGGGAGACCCAGTACTTC | CASSAVGSGETQYF
TRBJ2-2 | - | - | TRBV11-2 | TGTGCCAGCAGCCCGGTGGCGGCTTACAGCACCGGGGAGCTGTTTTTT | CASSPVAAYSTGELFF
TRBJ2-1 | - | - | TRBV4-1 | TGCGCCAGCAGCCAAGGGGGCGCTGGGTACAATGAGCAGTTCTTC | CASSQGGAGYNEQFF
TRBJ2-2 | - | TRBD2 | TRBV15 | TGTGCCACCAGCAGAACTAGCGGGGTGCACACCGGGGAGCTGTTTTTT | CATSRTSGVHTGELFF
TRBJ1-1 | - | - | TRBV7-6 | TGTGCCAGCAGCTTAGCGCCGGGGTCGAACACTGAAGCTTTCTTT | CASSLAPGSNTEAFF
TRBJ1-5 | - | - | TRBV6-1 | TGTGCCAGCAGTGAAGAGGGGCAGGGGAATCAGCCCCAGCATTTT | CASSEEGQGNQPQHF
TRBJ1-4 | - | - | TRBV4-1 | TGCGCCAGCAGCCGTAGTAATGAAAAACTGTTTTTT | CASSRSNEKLFF
TRBJ1-5 | - | TRBD1 | TRBV19 | TGTGCCAGTAGCAACAGGGGGCAGGGTCAGCCCCAGCATTTT | CASSNRGQGQPQHF
TRBJ2-2 | - | TRBD1 | TRBV7-9 | TGTGCCAGCAGCTACGTCCCCACAGGGGGTGCCGGGGAGCTGTTTTTT | CASSYVPTGGAGELFF
TRBJ2-1 | - | - | TRBV3-1/TRBV3-2 | TGTGCCAGCAGCCATAGACGTTTTGAGAGCTCCTACAATGAGCAGTTCTTC | CASSHRRFESSYNEQFF
TRBJ2-3 | - | TRBD2 | TRBV18 | TGTGCCAGCTCCACACAAGCTAGCGGACGCACAGATACGCAGTATTTT | CASSTQASGRTDTQYF
TRBJ2-7 | - | - | TRBV27 | TGTGCCAGCAGTTTAACAGGGTACCACGAGCAGTACTTC | CASSLTGYHEQYF
TRBJ2-7 | few | - | TRBV11-1 | TGTGCCAGCAGCTTACAGGGGGACTTCTCCTACGAGCAGTACTTC | CASSLQGDFSYEQYF
TRBJ1-5 | - | - | TRBV6-1 | TGTGCCAGCAGTGAACGGGCAGATCTTTATAGCAATCAGCCCCAGCATTTT | CASSERADLYSNQPQHF
TRBJ1-1 | few | TRBD1 | TRBV2 | TGTGCCAGCAGGGACAGGGACACTGAAGCTTTCTTT | CASRDRDTEAFF
TRBJ1-6 | - | - | TRBV14 | TGTGCCAGCAGCCTCTGGGACCCTCTCTTCTATAATTCACCCCTCCACTTT | CASSLWDPLFYNSPLHF
TRBJ1-2 | - | - | TRBV15 | TGTGCCACCAGCAGAGATCTGGGGGTTCTTGGCTACACCTTC | CATSRDLGVLGYTF
TRBJ1-3 | - | - | TRBV5-6 | TGTGCCAGCCCCATGAGGGGGGTCGGAAACACCATATATTTT | CASPMRGVGNTIYF
TRBJ1-5 | - | - | TRBV2 | TGTGCCAGCAGTAACAGGGTAGGTCAGCCCCAGCATTTT | CASSNRVGQPQHF
TRBJ1-6 | - | TRBD1 | TRBV27 | TGTGCCAGCAGTTTACTGGGACAGGGGATACTCGATAATTCACCCCTCCACTTT | CASSLLGQGILDNSPLHF
TRBJ2-2 | once | - | TRBV6-5 | TGTGCCAGCACCTACGGGCTCGAAGCCGGGGAGCTGTTTTTT | CASTYGLEAGELFF
TRBJ2-2 | - | - | TRBV2 | TGTGCCAGCAGTGACAAAGTCCCCGGGGAGCTGTTTTTT | CASSDKVPGELFF
TRBJ1-5 | - | - | TRBV12-3/TRBV12-4 | TGTGCCAGCAGATCTACAGGGAATCAGCCCCAGCATTTT | CASRSTGNQPQHF
TRBJ2-7 | - | TRBD1 | TRBV7-9 | TGTGCCAGCCAGGGGGATGCCTTAGCCTACGAGCAGTACTTC | CASQGDALAYEQYF
TRBJ1-1 | - | - | TRBV10-1 | TGCGCCAGCAGTGAGTCGAAGGGGTCGGGAGCTGAAGCTTTCTTT | CASSESKGSGAEAFF
TRBJ2-2 | - | TRBD2 | TRBV2 | TGTGCCAGTCTAGCGGGAGGGCCTTACGGGGAGCTGTTTTTT | CASLAGGPYGELFF
TRBJ2-5 | - | TRBD1 | TRBV6-5 | TGTGCCAGCAGTCAACCCCCAGGGGGAGAGACCCAGTACTTC | CASSQPPGGETQYF
TRBJ1-4 | once | - | TRBV30 | TGTGCCTGGAGTCGCCTCTCAACTAATGAAAAACTGTTTTTT | CAWSRLSTNEKLFF
TRBJ2-1 | - | - | TRBV6-5 | TGTGCCAGCAGTTTATTCGGCCGAAAGCCCACCAGTGAGCAGTTCTTC | CASSLFGRKPTSEQFF
TRBJ1-4 | - | TRBD1 | TRBV5-1 | TGCGCCAGCAGCTTTTCAGGGGGCGCGGGTGAAAAACTGTTTTTT | CASSFSGGAGEKLFF
TRBJ2-1 | - | TRBD2 | TRBV5-5 | TGTGCCAGCAGCTTTGGACGAAAGGTAGCGGGGGAATCCTACAATGAGCAGTTCTTC | CASSFGRKVAGESYNEQFF
TRBJ1-3 | few | - | TRBV21-1 | TGTGCCAGACCGGGACAGGCGTGTGGAAACACCATATATTTT | CARPGQACGNTIYF
TRBJ1-5 | - | TRBD1 | TRBV2 | TGTGCCAGCAGCGGACAGGTTCGAAATCAGCCCCAGCATTTT | CASSGQVRNQPQHF
TRBJ2-1 | - | TRBD2 | TRBV2 | TGTGCCAGCCATCCTGGGACTAGCGCCCATTTTTACAATGAGCAGTTCTTC | CASHPGTSAHFYNEQFF
TRBJ2-1 | - | TRBD2 | TRBV2 | TGTGCCAGCAGTCCAGGGCTGGGACTAGCCGCTCTTGGAGAGCAGTTCTTC | CASSPGLGLAALGEQFF
TRBJ1-1 | - | - | TRBV30 | TGTGCCTGGAGACCGGGGCTTGAAGCTTTCTTT | CAWRPGLEAFF
TRBJ2-7 | - | - | TRBV3-1/TRBV3-2 | TGTGCCAGCAGCCGTACCGGGACAACCTACGAGCAGTACTTC | CASSRTGTTYEQYF
TRBJ2-7 | - | TRBD1 | TRBV6-1 | TGTGCCAGCAGTGAATGGACAGGGGGCGGCTACGAGCAGTACTTC | CASSEWTGGGYEQYF
TRBJ1-5 | - | - | TRBV6-2/TRBV6-3 | TGTGCCAGCAGTACAACGGGGTTGAGCAATCAGCCCCAGCATTTT | CASSTTGLSNQPQHF
TRBJ2-3 | few | - | TRBV5-1 | TGCGCCAGCAGCTTGGGGGGGTTAAGCGGAGTAACAGATACGCAGTATTTT | CASSLGGLSGVTDTQYF
TRBJ2-1 | once | TRBD2 | TRBV3-1/TRBV3-2 | TGTGCCAGCAGTCCGGGACTAGCGGGGCACATCAAGAATGAGCAGTTCTTC | CASSPGLAGHIKNEQFF
TRBJ1-4 | - | - | TRBV5-1 | TGCGCCAGCAGCGCCACTCCCGAGGAAAAACTGTTTTTT | CASSATPEEKLFF